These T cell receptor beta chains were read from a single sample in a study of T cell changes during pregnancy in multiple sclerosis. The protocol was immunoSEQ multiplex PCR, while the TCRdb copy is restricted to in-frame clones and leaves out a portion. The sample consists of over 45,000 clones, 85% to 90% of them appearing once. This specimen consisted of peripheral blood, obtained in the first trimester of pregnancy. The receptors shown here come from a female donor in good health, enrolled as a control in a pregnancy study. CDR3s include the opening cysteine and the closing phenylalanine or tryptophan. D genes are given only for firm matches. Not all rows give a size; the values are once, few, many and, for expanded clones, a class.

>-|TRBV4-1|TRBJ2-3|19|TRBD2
CASSQDRVAGGTGTDTQYF
TGCGCCAGCAGCCAAGATCGGGTAGCGGGGGGTACTGGCACAGATACGCAGTATTTT
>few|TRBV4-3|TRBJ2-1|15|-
CASSQEFASPNEQFF
TGCGCCAGCAGCCAAGAATTCGCTAGCCCGAATGAGCAGTTCTTC
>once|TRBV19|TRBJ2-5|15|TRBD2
CASSWTSGSQETQYF
TGTGCCAGTAGTTGGACTAGCGGGAGTCAAGAGACCCAGTACTTC
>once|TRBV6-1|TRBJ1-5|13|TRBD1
CASGGQFNQPQHF
TGTGCCAGCGGGGGACAGTTCAATCAGCCCCAGCATTTT
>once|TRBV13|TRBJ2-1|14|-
CASAERNSYNEQFF
TGTGCCAGCGCGGAGAGGAATTCCTACAATGAGCAGTTCTTC
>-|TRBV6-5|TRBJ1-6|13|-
CASSWRPPHPLHF
TGTGCCAGCAGTTGGAGGCCCCCGCACCCCCTCCACTTT
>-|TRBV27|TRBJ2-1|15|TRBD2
CASSPLAGEGNEQFF
TGTGCCAGCAGTCCTCTAGCGGGAGAGGGCAATGAGCAGTTCTTC
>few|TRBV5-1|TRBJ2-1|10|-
CATLAHEQFF
TGCGCAACACTAGCCCATGAGCAGTTCTTC
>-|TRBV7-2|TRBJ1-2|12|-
CASSLRAGGYTF
TGTGCCAGCAGCTTGAGGGCGGGAGGTTACACCTTC
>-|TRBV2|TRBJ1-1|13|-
CASSGQLNTEAFF
TGTGCCAGCAGCGGACAGTTGAACACTGAAGCTTTCTTT
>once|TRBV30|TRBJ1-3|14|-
CAWAQDRLGNTIYF
TGTGCCTGGGCCCAGGACAGACTCGGAAACACCATATATTTT
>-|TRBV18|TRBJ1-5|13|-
CASSPQGNQPQHF
TGTGCCAGCTCACCCCAGGGGAATCAGCCCCAGCATTTT
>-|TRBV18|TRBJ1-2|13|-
CASSPGHYYGYTF
TGTGCCAGCTCACCGGGACACTACTATGGCTACACCTTC
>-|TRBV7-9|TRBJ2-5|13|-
CASSLRQGETQYF
TGTGCCAGCAGCTTACGGCAGGGAGAGACCCAGTACTTC
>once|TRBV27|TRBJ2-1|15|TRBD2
CASGSSGRDYNEQFF
TGTGCCAGCGGATCGAGCGGGAGGGACTACAATGAGCAGTTCTTC
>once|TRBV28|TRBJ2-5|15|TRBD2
CASSLGGRAEETQYF
TGTGCCAGCAGTTTGGGCGGGAGGGCCGAGGAGACCCAGTACTTC
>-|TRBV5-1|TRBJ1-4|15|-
CASSRGGDTDEKLFF
TGCGCCAGCAGCCGGGGGGGTGACACCGATGAAAAACTGTTTTTT
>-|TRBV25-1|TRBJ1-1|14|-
CASSETGSKTEAFF
TGTGCCAGCAGCGAAACAGGATCGAAAACTGAAGCTTTCTTT
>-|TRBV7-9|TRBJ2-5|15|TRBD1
CASSLVPGQQETQYF
TGTGCCAGCAGCTTAGTCCCGGGACAGCAAGAGACCCAGTACTTC
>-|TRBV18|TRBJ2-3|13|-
CASSLPGADTQYF
TGTGCCAGCTCACTGCCGGGGGCAGATACGCAGTATTTT
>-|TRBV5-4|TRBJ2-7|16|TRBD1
CASSNGTAAFSYEQYF
TGTGCCAGCAGTAACGGGACAGCGGCGTTCTCCTACGAGCAGTACTTC
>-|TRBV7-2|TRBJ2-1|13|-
CASSNRDRDKQFF
TGTGCCAGCAGCAATAGAGACCGGGACAAGCAGTTCTTC
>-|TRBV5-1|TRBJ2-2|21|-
CASRFGGRSFSQEENTGELFF
TGCGCCAGCAGGTTTGGTGGGAGAAGTTTTTCCCAAGAAGAGAACACCGGGGAGCTGTTTTTT
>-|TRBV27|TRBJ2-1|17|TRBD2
CASTLRGSGLTYNEQFF
TGTGCCAGCACCCTTAGGGGTAGCGGGCTTACCTACAATGAGCAGTTCTTC
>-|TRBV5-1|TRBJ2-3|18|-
CASSLKLAQLPSTDTQYF
TGCGCCAGCAGCTTGAAACTAGCCCAGCTCCCATCCACAGATACGCAGTATTTT
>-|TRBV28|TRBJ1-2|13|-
CASSYGAGYGYTF
TGTGCCAGCAGTTATGGGGCGGGGTATGGCTACACCTTC
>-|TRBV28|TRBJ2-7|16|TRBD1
CASSLPGQGSENEQYF
TGTGCCAGCAGTCTGCCGGGACAGGGGTCTGAGAACGAGCAGTACTTC
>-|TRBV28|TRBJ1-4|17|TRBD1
CASSKTGQWATNEKLFF
TGTGCCAGCAGTAAGACAGGGCAATGGGCAACTAATGAAAAACTGTTTTTT
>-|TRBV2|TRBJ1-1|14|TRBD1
CASSAGTGMYYAFF
TGTGCCAGCAGTGCCGGGACAGGCATGTATTATGCTTTCTTT
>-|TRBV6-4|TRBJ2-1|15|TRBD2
CASSDQAGGPNEQFF
TGTGCCAGCAGTGACCAAGCGGGGGGGCCCAATGAGCAGTTCTTC
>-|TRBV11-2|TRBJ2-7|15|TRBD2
CASRRRLADLYEQYF
TGTGCCAGCCGGAGGCGGCTAGCGGACCTCTACGAGCAGTACTTC
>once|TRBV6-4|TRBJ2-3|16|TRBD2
CASSRRTSGSADTQYF
TGTGCCAGCAGTCGAAGGACTAGCGGGAGCGCAGATACGCAGTATTTT
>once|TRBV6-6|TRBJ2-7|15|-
CASRPHDREVYEQYF
TGTGCCAGCAGGCCCCACGACAGGGAGGTATACGAGCAGTACTTC
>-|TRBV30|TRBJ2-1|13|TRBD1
CAWSGQGYNEQFF
TGTGCCTGGAGTGGACAGGGCTACAATGAGCAGTTCTTC
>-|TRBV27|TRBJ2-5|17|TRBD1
CAIAHHRDRGCQETQYF
TGTGCCATCGCCCACCACCGGGACAGGGGATGCCAAGAGACCCAGTACTTC
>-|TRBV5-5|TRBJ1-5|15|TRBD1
CASSLGGQQNQPQHF
TGTGCCAGCAGCTTGGGGGGACAGCAGAATCAGCCCCAGCATTTT
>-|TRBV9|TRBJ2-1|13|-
CASSVTAGNEQFF
TGTGCCAGCAGCGTAACGGCGGGGAATGAGCAGTTCTTC
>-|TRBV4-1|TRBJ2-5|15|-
CASSQEGRRQETQYF
TGCGCCAGCAGCCAAGAAGGGAGGCGTCAAGAGACCCAGTACTTC
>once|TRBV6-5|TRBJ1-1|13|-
CASRVMLGTEAFF
TGTGCGAGCCGGGTGATGCTCGGCACTGAAGCTTTCTTT
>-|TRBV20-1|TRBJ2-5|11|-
CSAGGAETQYF
TGCAGTGCCGGAGGGGCAGAGACCCAGTACTTC
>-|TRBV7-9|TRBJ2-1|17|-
CASSQSDYIDSYNEQFF
TGTGCCAGCAGCCAGTCGGACTATATTGACTCCTACAATGAGCAGTTCTTC
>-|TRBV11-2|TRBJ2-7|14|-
CASSHISTVGEQYF
TGTGCCAGCAGCCATATTAGCACTGTTGGCGAGCAGTACTTC
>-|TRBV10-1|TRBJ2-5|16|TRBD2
CASSDLSGTLKETQYF
TGCGCCAGCAGTGACCTTAGCGGGACCTTAAAAGAGACCCAGTACTTC
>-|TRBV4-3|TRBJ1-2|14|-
CASSQEGQGYGYTF
TGCGCCAGCAGCCAAGAAGGGCAGGGATATGGCTACACCTTC
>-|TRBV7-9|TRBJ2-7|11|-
CASSSYDEQYF
TGTGCCAGCAGCTCCTACGACGAGCAGTACTTC
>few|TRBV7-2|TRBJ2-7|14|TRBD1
CASSLGQGAYEQYF
TGTGCCAGCAGCTTAGGGCAGGGGGCCTACGAGCAGTACTTC
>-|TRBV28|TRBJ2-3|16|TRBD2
CASSSALAGGWDTQYF
TGTGCCAGCAGTTCCGCACTAGCGGGAGGGTGGGATACGCAGTATTTT
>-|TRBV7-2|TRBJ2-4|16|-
CASSEQGGLAKNIQYF
TGTGCCAGCAGCGAACAAGGGGGTCTAGCCAAAAACATTCAGTACTTC
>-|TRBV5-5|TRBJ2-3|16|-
CASSLYANRWTDTQYF
TGTGCCAGCAGCTTATACGCGAACCGATGGACAGATACGCAGTATTTT
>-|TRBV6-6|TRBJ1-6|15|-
CASSYSATNASPLHF
TGTGCCAGCAGTTACTCGGCGACAAATGCGTCACCCCTCCACTTT
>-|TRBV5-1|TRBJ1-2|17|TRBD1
CASSLPLQGNLNYGYTF
TGCGCCAGCAGCTTACCATTACAGGGGAACCTTAACTATGGCTACACCTTC
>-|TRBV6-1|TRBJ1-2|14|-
CASSPQVRNYGYTF
TGTGCCAGCAGTCCACAGGTCCGAAACTATGGCTACACCTTC
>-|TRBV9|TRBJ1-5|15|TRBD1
CASSVDGQGAQPQHF
TGTGCCAGCAGCGTAGATGGACAGGGGGCTCAGCCCCAGCATTTT
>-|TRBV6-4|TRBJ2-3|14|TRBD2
CASSVGGRTDTQYF
TGTGCCAGCAGTGTAGGCGGGAGGACAGATACGCAGTATTTT